This T cell receptor (beta chain) emerged from a study of blood T cells in healthy people across ages. The CDR3 runs to 13 residues. Germline loops: CDR1 DFQATT, CDR2 SNEGSKA (reference sequence). A J-beta primer mix and a sample-barcoded 5' primer were used in a second PCR of roughly 6 to 12 cycles. TCRdb reprocessed the 5' RACE reads via MiXCR and lists one record per CDR3 protein. The top ten clones hold roughly 8% of a sample with 1.5 million to 2 million distinct CDR3 sequences, 28% of them seen once. Source material: blood. This TCR derives from a woman younger than 45 in good health. The gene calls are TRBV20-1 and TRBJ2-5; the D gene could be TRBD1 or TRBD2 (5 bases each). TRBJ2-7 explains the end of the DNA better; the J call may be wrong. The CDR3 nucleotides are TGCAGTGCTAGAGTGGGGACCCAGGGCGAGCAGTACTTC. Its translation: CSARVGTQGEQYF.